This TCR beta chain was sequenced for a study of metastatic and nonmetastatic thyroid tumors. Study results and limitations: A significant increase in TCR beta diversity was reportedly seen in malignant thyroid tumors relative to benign nodules, in blood and tumor.

Using MiXCR, TCRdb reanalyzed the PCR reads. This table holds tens of thousands of clones, roughly 24% found once. Every patient underwent thyroid surgery untreated. Trimming took 8 bases from V and 14 from J, leaving 19 bases between them. This CDR3 has 12 residues. Germline V CDR1 and CDR2: SNHLY, FYNNEI. This clone was counted many times. Its antigen is unidentified. This receptor was taken from a male donor with papillary thyroid cancer or a benign thyroid nodule (not recorded which). Some clones in this sample may be carry-over from other donors' samples. Sequencing input: blood. This chain uses TRBV2 with TRBJ2-1, with D possibly being TRBD1 or TRBD2 (5 bases each). The DNA for the CDR3 is TGTGCCAGCGTACGGGACGGGCCCCGGGAGTTCTTC. It is translated as CASVRDGPREFF. Variable domain in full (rest from reference TRBV2 and TRBJ2-1): EPEVTQTPSHQVTQMGQEVILRCVPISNHLYFYWYRQILGQKVEFLVSFYNNEISEKSEIFDDQFSVERPDGSNFTLKIRSTKLEDSAMYFCASVRDGPREFFGPGTRLTVL.